This T cell receptor beta chain was sequenced for a study of T cells in localized non-small cell lung cancer. Regarding this clone: Its cognate antigen is unknown.

TCRdb's copy holds only in-frame clones and misses some; the assay was immunoSEQ multiplex PCR. The sample yields 25,000 to 35,000 clones, 88% seen once. Points from the study as a whole: Elevated blood T cell density was associated with longer overall survival.

CDR1 SGHTS and CDR2 YDEGEE come from the germline V gene. This CDR3 has 15 residues. Trimming cost V 3 bases and J 3 bases, with 16 bases left between them. Here the sequenced sample was peripheral blood, taken before any cancer treatment. The receptor comes from an older female donor with stage III squamous cell lung carcinoma. The chain carries TRBV5-8 and TRBJ2-7, with D possibly matching TRBD2 (5 bases). CDR3 sequence (DNA): TGTGCCAGCAGCTATAACGGTCGGGGATTCTACGAGCAGTACTTC. Its translation is CASSYNGRGFYEQYF.